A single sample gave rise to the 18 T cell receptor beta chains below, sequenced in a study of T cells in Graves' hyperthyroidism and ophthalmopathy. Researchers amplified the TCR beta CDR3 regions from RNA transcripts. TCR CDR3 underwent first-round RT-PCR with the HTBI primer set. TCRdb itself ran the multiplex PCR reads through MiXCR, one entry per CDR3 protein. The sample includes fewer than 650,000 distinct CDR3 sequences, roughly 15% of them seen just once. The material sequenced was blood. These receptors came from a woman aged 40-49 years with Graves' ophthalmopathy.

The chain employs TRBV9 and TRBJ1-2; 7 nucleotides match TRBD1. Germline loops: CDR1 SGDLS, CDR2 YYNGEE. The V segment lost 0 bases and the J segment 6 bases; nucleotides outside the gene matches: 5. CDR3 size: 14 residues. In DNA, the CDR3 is TGTGCCAGCAGCGTAGCATACAGGGGAGATGGCTACACCTTC. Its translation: CASSVAYRGDGYTF.

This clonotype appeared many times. DNA for the CDR3: TGTGCCAGCAGCGAGATCCGTTTGGCCGGGGAGCTGTTTTTT. It encodes CASSEIRLAGELFF. This chain joins TRBV7-2 and TRBJ2-2, with unresolved D. Trimming pared 5 bases from V and 6 bases from J, leaving 13 bases between. This CDR3 has 14 residues. Germline CDR1 reads SGHTA; CDR2 reads FQGNSA.

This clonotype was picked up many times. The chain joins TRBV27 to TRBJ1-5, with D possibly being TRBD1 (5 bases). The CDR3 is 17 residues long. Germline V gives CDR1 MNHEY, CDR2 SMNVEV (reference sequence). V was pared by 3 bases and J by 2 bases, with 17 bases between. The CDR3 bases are TGTGCCAGCAGTTTTGGGGGAGGGGCCCTGGGCAATCAGCCCCAGCATTTT. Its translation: CASSFGGGALGNQPQHF.

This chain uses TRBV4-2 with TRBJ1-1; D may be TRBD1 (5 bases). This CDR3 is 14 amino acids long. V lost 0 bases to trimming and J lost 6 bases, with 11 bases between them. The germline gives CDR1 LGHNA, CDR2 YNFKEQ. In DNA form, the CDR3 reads TGTGCCAGCAGCCAAGACCCCGGGGACCCTGAAGCTTTCTTT. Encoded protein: CASSQDPGDPEAFF.

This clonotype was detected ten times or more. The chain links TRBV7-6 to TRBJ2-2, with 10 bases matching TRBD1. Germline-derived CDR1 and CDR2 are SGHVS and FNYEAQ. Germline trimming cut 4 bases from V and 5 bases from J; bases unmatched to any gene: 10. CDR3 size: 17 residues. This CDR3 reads CASSSTGQGERTGELFF. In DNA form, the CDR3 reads TGTGCCAGCAGCTCGACCGGACAGGGGGAACGGACCGGGGAGCTGTTTTTT.

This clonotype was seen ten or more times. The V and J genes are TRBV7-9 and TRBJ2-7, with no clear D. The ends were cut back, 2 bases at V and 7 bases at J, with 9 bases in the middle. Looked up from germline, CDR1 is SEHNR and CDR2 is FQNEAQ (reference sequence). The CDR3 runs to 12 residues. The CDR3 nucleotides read TGTGCCAGCAGCTTACTAGTGGGGGAGCAGTACTTC. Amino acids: CASSLLVGEQYF.

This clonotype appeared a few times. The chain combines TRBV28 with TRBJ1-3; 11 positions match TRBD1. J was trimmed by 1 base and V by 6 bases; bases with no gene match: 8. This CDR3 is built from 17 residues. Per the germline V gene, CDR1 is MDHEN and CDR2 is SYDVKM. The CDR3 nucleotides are TGTGCCAGCAGAGATCCGGGACAGGGGGTATCTGGAAACACCATATATTTT. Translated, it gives CASRDPGQGVSGNTIYF.

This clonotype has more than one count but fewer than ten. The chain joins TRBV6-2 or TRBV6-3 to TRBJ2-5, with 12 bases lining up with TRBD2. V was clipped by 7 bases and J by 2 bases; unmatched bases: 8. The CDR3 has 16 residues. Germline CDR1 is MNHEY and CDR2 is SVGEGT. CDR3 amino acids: CASNYLTSGGQETQYF. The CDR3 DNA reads TGTGCCAGCAACTACTTGACTAGCGGGGGACAAGAGACCCAGTACTTC.

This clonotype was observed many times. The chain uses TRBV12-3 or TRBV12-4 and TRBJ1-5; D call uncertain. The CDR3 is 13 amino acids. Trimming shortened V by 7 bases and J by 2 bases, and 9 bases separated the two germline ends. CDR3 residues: CASKSEGNQPQHF. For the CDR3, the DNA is TGTGCCAGCAAGAGTGAGGGCAATCAGCCCCAGCATTTT.

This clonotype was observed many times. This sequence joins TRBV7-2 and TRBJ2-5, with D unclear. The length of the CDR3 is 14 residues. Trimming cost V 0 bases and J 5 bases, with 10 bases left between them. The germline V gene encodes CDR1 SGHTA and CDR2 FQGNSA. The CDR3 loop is CASSLAVGGETQYF. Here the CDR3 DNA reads TGTGCCAGCAGCTTAGCTGTGGGTGGGGAGACCCAGTACTTC.

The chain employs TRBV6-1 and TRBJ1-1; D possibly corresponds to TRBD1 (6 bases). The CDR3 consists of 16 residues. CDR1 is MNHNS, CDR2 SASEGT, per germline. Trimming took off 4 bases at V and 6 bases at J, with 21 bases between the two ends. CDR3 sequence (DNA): TGTGCCAGCAGTGTAGTTCCTGGGGGGCAAAAGCCTGAAGCTTTCTTT. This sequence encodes CASSVVPGGQKPEAFF.

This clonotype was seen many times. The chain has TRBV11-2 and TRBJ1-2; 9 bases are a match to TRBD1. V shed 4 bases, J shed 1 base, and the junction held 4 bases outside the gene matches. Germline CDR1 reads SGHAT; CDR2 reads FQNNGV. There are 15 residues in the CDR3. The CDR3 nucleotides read TGTGCCAGCAGCTCCGGGACAGGGATTAACTATGGCTACACCTTC. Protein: CASSSGTGINYGYTF.

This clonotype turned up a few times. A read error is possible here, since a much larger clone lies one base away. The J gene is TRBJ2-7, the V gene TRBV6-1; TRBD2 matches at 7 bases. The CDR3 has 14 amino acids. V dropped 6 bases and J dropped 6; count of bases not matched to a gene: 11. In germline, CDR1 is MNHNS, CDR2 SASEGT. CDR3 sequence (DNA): TGTGCCAGCAGAATGGGGGACTACGCCCTCGAGCAGTACTTC. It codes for CASRMGDYALEQYF.

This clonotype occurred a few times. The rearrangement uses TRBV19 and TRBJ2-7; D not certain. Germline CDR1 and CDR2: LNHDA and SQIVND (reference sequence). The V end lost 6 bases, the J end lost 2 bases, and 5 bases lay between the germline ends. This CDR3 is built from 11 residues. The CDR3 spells CASRSTYEQYF. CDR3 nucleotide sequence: TGTGCCAGTAGGAGTACCTACGAGCAGTACTTC.

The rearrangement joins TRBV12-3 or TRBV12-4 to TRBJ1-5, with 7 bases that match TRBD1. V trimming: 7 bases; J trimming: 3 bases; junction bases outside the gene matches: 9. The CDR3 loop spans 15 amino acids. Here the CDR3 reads CASNYRGALNQPQHF. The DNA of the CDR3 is TGTGCCAGCAATTACAGGGGTGCCCTCAATCAGCCCCAGCATTTT.

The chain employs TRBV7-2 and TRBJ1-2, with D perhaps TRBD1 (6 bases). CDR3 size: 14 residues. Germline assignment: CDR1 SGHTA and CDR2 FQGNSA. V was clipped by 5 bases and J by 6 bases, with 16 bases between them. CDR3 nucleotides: TGTGCCAGCAGCCCTTATCCGGGGGCGAATGGCTACACCTTC. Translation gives CASSPYPGANGYTF.

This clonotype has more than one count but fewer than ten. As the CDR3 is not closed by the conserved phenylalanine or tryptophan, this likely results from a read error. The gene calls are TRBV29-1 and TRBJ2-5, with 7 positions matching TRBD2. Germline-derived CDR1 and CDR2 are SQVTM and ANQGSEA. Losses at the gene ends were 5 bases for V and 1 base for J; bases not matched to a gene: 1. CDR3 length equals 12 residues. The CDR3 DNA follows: TGCAGCGTTCTAGCGGCCCAAGAGACCCAGTACCTC. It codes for CSVLAAQETQYL.

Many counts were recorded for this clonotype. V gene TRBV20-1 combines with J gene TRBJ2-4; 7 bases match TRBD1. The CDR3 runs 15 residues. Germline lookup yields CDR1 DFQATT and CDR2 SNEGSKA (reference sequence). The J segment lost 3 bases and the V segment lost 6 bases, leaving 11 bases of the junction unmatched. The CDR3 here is CSAFTPRDSKNIQYF. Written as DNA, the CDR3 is TGCAGTGCCTTTACCCCCCGGGACAGCAAAAACATTCAGTACTTC.